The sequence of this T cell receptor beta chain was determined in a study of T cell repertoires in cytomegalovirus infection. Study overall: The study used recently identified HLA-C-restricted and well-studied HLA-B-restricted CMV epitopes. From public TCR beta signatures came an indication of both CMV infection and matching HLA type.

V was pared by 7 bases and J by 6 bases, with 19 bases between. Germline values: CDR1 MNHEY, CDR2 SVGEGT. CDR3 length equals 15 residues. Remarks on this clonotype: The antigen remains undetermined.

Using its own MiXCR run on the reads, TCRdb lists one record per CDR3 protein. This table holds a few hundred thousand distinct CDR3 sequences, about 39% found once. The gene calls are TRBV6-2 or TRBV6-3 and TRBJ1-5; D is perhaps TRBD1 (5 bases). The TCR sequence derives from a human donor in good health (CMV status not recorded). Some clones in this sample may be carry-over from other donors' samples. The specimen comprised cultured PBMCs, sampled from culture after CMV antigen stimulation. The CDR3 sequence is CASTETGQVFQPQHF. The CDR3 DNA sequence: TGTGCCAGCACAGAAACGGGGCAGGTATTTCAGCCCCAGCATTTT.